The present entry profiles one TCR beta chain with its context. Its target is not known. The data derive from a study of shared clonotypes between healthy human individuals. Study conclusions and caveats: Rarefaction showed sorted-subset sequencing was incomplete despite large depth. Memory subsets generally showed lower estimated richness than naive subsets.

The V gene end was trimmed by 7 bases and the J gene end by 7 bases; junction bases not matched to a gene: 9. From germline, CDR1 is SQVTM and CDR2 ANQGSEA. The CDR3 length is 12 residues. Donation came from healthy HIV-negative adults that had no recent acute infections or vaccinations. CD45RA+ naive and CD45RA-negative memory subsets were separated from CD4+ cells. Generated by immunoSEQ multiplex PCR, the TCRdb table keeps only in-frame clones and is missing some. Here the sample spans about 1.5 million clones, approximately 98% being singletons. Sequences were obtained from naive CD4+ T cells sorted from blood. Subset indicated: CD45RA+ positively selected. The receptor comes from a man aged 25-45 years in good health. This chain uses TRBV29-1 with TRBJ1-2, with 7 bases aligning to TRBD1. This CDR3 is CSASLTGSGYTF. The CDR3 DNA reads as TGCAGCGCCTCTCTGACAGGGAGTGGCTACACCTTC.